This TCR beta chain derives from a study of human T cells and chemical hapten exposure. Study-level findings and limits: PT1 expanded TCR numbers rose with patch test score.

TCRdb itself ran the RACE reads through MiXCR, one entry per CDR3 protein. The table has around 180,000 distinct CDR3 sequences, roughly 30% seen once. Trimming stripped 0 bases from V and 7 bases from J, with 9 bases between. Germline CDR1 DFQATT, CDR2 SNEGSKA (reference sequence). This CDR3 is 12 amino acids long. Time point in this sample: pre-sensitization, week 0. Treatment described: therapeutic diphenylcyclopropenone sensitization with weekly scalp DPC. In its sample, this clonotype was seen a few times. Its matching antigen is unknown. The material sequenced was whole blood, taken in connection with sensitization to the hapten diphenylcyclopropenone (DPC). This clonotype originated in a woman aged 25-40 years with alopecia areata. Some clones in this sample may be carry-over from other donors' samples. The chain is built from TRBV20-1 and TRBJ1-2; D ambiguous. The CDR3 nucleotides read TGCAGTGCTAGAGATCGGGGTGGTGGCTACACCTTC. It translates to CSARDRGGGYTF.